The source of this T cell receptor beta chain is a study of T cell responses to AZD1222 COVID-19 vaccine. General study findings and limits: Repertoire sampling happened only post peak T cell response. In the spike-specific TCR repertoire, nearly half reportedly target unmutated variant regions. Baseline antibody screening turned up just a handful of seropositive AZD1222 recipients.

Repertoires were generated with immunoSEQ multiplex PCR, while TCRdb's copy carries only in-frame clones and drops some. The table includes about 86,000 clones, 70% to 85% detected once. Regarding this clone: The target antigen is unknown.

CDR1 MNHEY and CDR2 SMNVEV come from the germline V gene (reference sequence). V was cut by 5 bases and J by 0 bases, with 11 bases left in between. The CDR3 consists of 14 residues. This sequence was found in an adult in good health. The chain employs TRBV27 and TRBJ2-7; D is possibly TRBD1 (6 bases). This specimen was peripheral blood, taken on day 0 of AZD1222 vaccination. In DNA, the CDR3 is TGTGCCAGCAGTAAGGACAGATACTCCTACGAGCAGTACTTC. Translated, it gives CASSKDRYSYEQYF.